The 32 T cell receptor beta chains presented below share a single source sample, sequenced in a study of regulatory T cells. Findings of the study overall: In CD3G-deficient patients, conventional CD4+ T cells were enriched for hydrophobic CDR3 residues at positions 6 and 7.

These receptors' targets are unknown. Amplification used 52 TRBV primers and 13 TRBJ primers. Sequencing used immunoSEQ multiplex PCR; TCRdb keeps in-frame clones, though not all of them. In the table there are 25,000 or so clones, around nine tenths of which are singletons. Sequences were obtained from conventional CD4+ T cells sorted from blood. The receptors shown here come from a child aged 5 to 17 with CD3G deficiency.

The genes are TRBV5-1 and TRBJ2-3; 7 bases align to TRBD2. V was clipped by 0 bases and J by 6 bases; unmatched bases: 7. Germline lookup yields CDR1 SGHRS and CDR2 YFSETQ. The CDR3 runs to 15 residues. The CDR3 sequence: CASSLDGGSGDTQYF. The CDR3 nucleotides read TGCGCCAGCAGCTTGGACGGCGGGAGCGGGGATACGCAGTATTTT.

This clone showed up just a few times. The DNA for the CDR3 is TGTGCCAGCAGCTTAGGCCTGACTAGCGGGTTTTCCTACAATGAGCAGTTCTTC. As protein: CASSLGLTSGFSYNEQFF. The V and J genes are TRBV11-3 and TRBJ2-1; 10 nucleotides line up with TRBD2. Germline loops: CDR1 SGHNT, CDR2 YENEEA. V lost 1 base, J lost 1 base, and 7 bases stayed unmatched. This CDR3 contains 18 residues. Full variable domain (remainder filled in from reference TRBV11-3 and TRBJ2-1): EAGVVQSPRYKIIEKKQPVAFWCNPISGHNTLYWYLQNLGQGPELLIRYENEEAVDDSQLPKDRFSAERLKGVDSTLKIQPAELGDSAVYLCASSLGLTSGFSYNEQFFGPGTRLTVL.

The CDR3 DNA reads as TGTGCCAGCAGCCCAGGACAGGGAATATCCGAGACCCAGTACTTC. Translated: CASSPGQGISETQYF. The chain carries TRBV28 and TRBJ2-5, with 8 positions matching TRBD1. V lost 6 bases to trimming and J lost 5 bases; unmatched junction nucleotides: 11. Per the germline V gene, CDR1 is MDHEN and CDR2 is SYDVKM. The CDR3 sequence is 15 residues long.

This clone has a handful of counts. CDR3 protein: CASGNRGETQYF. The CDR3 nucleotides are TGTGCCAGCGGTAACAGGGGTGAGACCCAGTACTTC. J is TRBJ2-5 and V is TRBV7-9, with 7 bases fitting TRBD1. Germline V gene data show CDR1 as SEHNR and CDR2 as FQNEAQ (reference sequence). The junction had 5 bases not matched to a gene; V was cut back by 8 bases and J by 5 bases. The CDR3 length is 12 residues.

The chain recombines TRBV6-1 with TRBJ2-3, with 7 bases lining up with TRBD1. Germline V lookup: CDR1 MNHNS, CDR2 SASEGT. This CDR3 is built from 13 residues. The V and J ends lost 7 bases and 2 bases, in that order; junction bases with no gene match: 3. CDR3: CASTGQITDTQYF. CDR3 DNA: TGTGCCAGCACGGGACAGATCACAGATACGCAGTATTTT.

This clone has a single count. V and J are TRBV11-2 and TRBJ2-5; no reliable D call. Germline CDR1 is SGHAT and CDR2 is FQNNGV. V lost 2 bases and J lost 7, with 5 bases in between. The CDR3 is 11 residues long. This CDR3 is CASSLRGTQYF. Written as DNA, the CDR3 is TGTGCCAGCAGCTTACGCGGGACCCAGTACTTC.

The V call is TRBV6-1, the J call TRBJ2-7; D possibly corresponds to TRBD2 (6 bases). The CDR3 runs 13 residues. Trimming removed 4 bases at V and 5 bases at J, with 12 bases between. The germline gives CDR1 MNHNS, CDR2 SASEGT. CDR3 residues: CASSGLVIDEQYF. In nucleotides, the CDR3 is TGTGCCAGCAGTGGACTAGTGATAGACGAGCAGTACTTC.

This rearrangement joins TRBV10-3 to TRBJ2-3, with 8 positions matching TRBD2. This CDR3 spans 14 amino acids. The trim removed 4 bases at V and 0 bases at J, leaving 0 bases unmatched. Per germline, CDR1 ENHRY and CDR2 SYGVKD. In DNA, the CDR3 is TGTGCCATCAGTGCTAGCGGGAGCACAGATACGCAGTATTTT. It specifies CAISASGSTDTQYF.

The chain couples TRBV6-1 to TRBJ2-7; D is perhaps TRBD2 (6 bases). V lost 6 bases and J lost 6, with 18 bases in between. Germline CDR1 MNHNS, CDR2 SASEGT. The CDR3 covers 14 residues. CDR3 amino acids: CASSLGSYGGEQYF. The CDR3 nucleotides are TGTGCCAGCAGCCTCGGGAGTTACGGCGGCGAGCAGTACTTC.

CDR3 loop: CASRGQNNYGYTF. In nucleotides, the CDR3 is TGTGCCAGCAGAGGACAGAATAACTATGGCTACACCTTC. The rearrangement links TRBV27 to TRBJ1-2; TRBD1 might be the D (6 bases). The CDR3 totals 13 residues. Deletions cut 6 bases from V and 1 base from J, with 9 bases between. Germline V gene sequence: CDR1 MNHEY, CDR2 SMNVEV (reference sequence).

The rearrangement joins TRBV6-1 to TRBJ1-5; D unclear. Germline CDR1 and CDR2: MNHNS and SASEGT. V was pared by 4 bases and J by 7 bases, with 14 bases between. This CDR3 is built from 14 residues. The CDR3 region is CASSGLKGGQPQHF. The CDR3 DNA reads as TGTGCCAGCAGTGGCCTAAAGGGCGGGCAGCCCCAGCATTTT.

The V call is TRBV7-9, the J call TRBJ2-7, with a tentative D call TRBD2 (6 bases). Germline V gene data show CDR1 as SEHNR and CDR2 as FQNEAQ (reference sequence). Trimming took off 1 base at V and 5 bases at J, with 9 bases between the two ends. The CDR3 has 13 amino acids. The CDR3 spells CASSLEWEDEQYF. DNA for the CDR3: TGTGCCAGCAGCTTAGAATGGGAGGACGAGCAGTACTTC.

The J gene is TRBJ1-1, the V gene TRBV5-1; a weak D match, TRBD1 (5 bases). The CDR3 sequence is 13 residues long. The V and J ends lost 4 bases and 11 bases respectively, with 18 bases between them. Germline lookup yields CDR1 SGHRS and CDR2 YFSETQ. For the CDR3, the DNA is TGCGCCAGCAGCGTAGGGGACGGCGGGATGGCTTTCTTT. Amino acids: CASSVGDGGMAFF.

This chain uses TRBV19 with TRBJ2-2; a possible D gene is TRBD1 (5 bases). CDR1 is LNHDA and CDR2 is SQIVND in the germline V gene (reference sequence). The CDR3 is 16 residues long. The germline V and J ends were trimmed by 5 bases and 1 base, with 14 bases remaining between them. CDR3 region: CASSPTRRGNTGELFF. The CDR3 DNA follows: TGTGCCAGTAGTCCCACAAGAAGGGGGAACACCGGGGAGCTGTTTTTT.

A word on this clone: One end of the junction varies from germline; a read error may be responsible. This sample also contains other DNA sequences that code for the same CDR3. This chain connects TRBV19 to TRBJ2-6; D is possibly TRBD1 or TRBD2 (7 bases each). The CDR3 loop spans 16 amino acids. Germline V gene sequence: CDR1 LNHDA, CDR2 SQIVND (reference sequence). The CDR3, as DNA: TGTGCCAGTAAGCGGGACAGCTCCTCTGGGGCCAACGTCTTGACTTTC. It encodes CASKRDSSSGANVLTF.

The J gene is TRBJ1-2, the V gene TRBV19, with unresolved D. Germline CDR1 reads LNHDA; CDR2 reads SQIVND (reference sequence). This CDR3 has 13 amino acids. Trimming removed 8 bases from V and 6 bases from J, with 16 bases in between. The CDR3 protein is CASSDRLWDGYTF. The CDR3 DNA follows: TGTGCCAGTTCGGACCGGCTTTGGGATGGCTACACCTTC. Full variable domain (rest looked up from reference TRBV19 and TRBJ1-2): DGGITQSPKYLFRKEGQNVTLSCEQNLNHDAMYWYRQDPGQGLRLIYYSQIVNDFQKGDIAEGYSVSREKKESFPLTVTSAQKNPTAFYLCASSDRLWDGYTFGSGTRLTVV.

The table lists this clone with a count of one. The J gene is TRBJ1-1, the V gene TRBV7-8; maybe TRBD1 (5 bases). The CDR3 contains 15 residues. CDR1 is SGHVS, CDR2 FQNEAQ, per germline. V was clipped by 1 base and J by 5 bases, with 14 bases between them. The CDR3 sequence is CASSLVGGARTEAFF. CDR3 bases: TGTGCCAGCAGCTTAGTTGGAGGGGCGAGGACTGAAGCTTTCTTT. The entire variable domain, with the rest obtained from reference TRBV7-8 and TRBJ1-1, is as follows: GAGVSQSPRYKVAKRGQDVALRCDPISGHVSLFWYQQALGQGPEFLTYFQNEAQLDKSGLPSDRFFAERPEGSVSTLKIQRTQQEDSAVYLCASSLVGGARTEAFFGQGTRLTVV.

The rearrangement uses TRBV28 and TRBJ1-1; 8 bases are shared with TRBD1. This CDR3 is built from 14 residues. Germline V lookup: CDR1 MDHEN, CDR2 SYDVKM. V trimming: 5 bases; J trimming: 4 bases; junction bases outside the gene matches: 6. CDR3 loop: CASSLRQGRTEAFF. As DNA, the CDR3 is TGTGCCAGCAGTCTCCGACAGGGGCGCACTGAAGCTTTCTTT.

The rearrangement joins TRBV2 to TRBJ2-7; 11 bases align to TRBD2. This CDR3 is 14 amino acids long. With V trimmed by 8 bases and J by 6 bases, 9 bases remained unmatched. CDR1 is SNHLY and CDR2 is FYNNEI in the germline V gene. CDR3 nucleotides: TGTGCCAGCTCAAGACTAGCGGGAAGGAGCGAGCAGTACTTC. Encoded protein: CASSRLAGRSEQYF.

The chain carries TRBV11-2 and TRBJ2-4; perhaps TRBD2 as D (6 bases). Trimming pared 3 bases from V and 5 bases from J, leaving 20 bases between. The CDR3 sequence is 17 residues long. The germline CDR1 and CDR2 sequences are SGHAT and FQNNGV. In DNA form, the CDR3 reads TGTGCCAGCAGCTTGTCATGGGCTAGCGCGAGTCAAAACATTCAGTACTTC. Translating it yields CASSLSWASASQNIQYF.

The chain carries TRBV18 and TRBJ2-5, with unresolved D. V lost 4 bases and J lost 4, with 7 bases in between. Germline V gives CDR1 KGHSH, CDR2 LQKENI. CDR3 length: 12 amino acids. CDR3 in DNA: TGTGCCAGCTCACTCCGACGAGAGACCCAGTACTTC. Protein sequence: CASSLRRETQYF.

The J gene is TRBJ2-7, the V gene TRBV11-2, with 9 bases fitting TRBD1. V was clipped by 1 base and J by 0 bases; unmatched bases: 1. CDR3 size: 15 residues. Looked up from germline, CDR1 is SGHAT and CDR2 is FQNNGV. This CDR3 reads CASSLVGQGSYEQYF. Here the CDR3 DNA reads TGTGCCAGCAGCTTAGTGGGACAGGGCTCCTACGAGCAGTACTTC.

This clone was counted a single time. The chain combines TRBV30 with TRBJ2-3, with a weak D call TRBD2 (5 bases). The CDR3 contains 12 residues. Germline V CDR1 and CDR2: GTSNPN, SVGIG (reference sequence). V lost 3 bases, J lost 1 base, and 5 bases lay in between. The CDR3 here is CAWSGGTDTQYF. The CDR3 DNA reads as TGTGCCTGGAGCGGGGGCACAGATACGCAGTATTTT.

This chain links TRBV7-9 with TRBJ1-4, with 7 bases aligning to TRBD1. The CDR3 has 15 residues. In germline, CDR1 is SEHNR, CDR2 FQNEAQ (reference sequence). The V and J ends lost 5 bases and 7 bases, in that order; junction bases with no gene match: 10. CDR3 protein: CASSPGDSPGEKLFF. CDR3 DNA sequence: TGTGCCAGCAGCCCGGGGGACAGTCCGGGTGAAAAACTGTTTTTT.

The chain is built from TRBV20-1 and TRBJ2-3, with TRBD2 as a possible D gene (5 bases). Trimming removed 6 bases from V and 9 bases from J, with 13 bases in between. The CDR3 sequence is 11 residues long. Germline V gives CDR1 DFQATT, CDR2 SNEGSKA (reference sequence). CDR3 protein: CSAPIEGTQYF. Written as DNA, the CDR3 is TGCAGTGCCCCGATTGAGGGCACGCAGTATTTT.

The rearrangement uses TRBV5-1 and TRBJ2-1, with TRBD2 identical over 8 bases. The trim removed 1 base at V and 6 bases at J, leaving 12 bases unmatched. CDR3 size: 17 residues. Germline values: CDR1 SGHRS, CDR2 YFSETQ. The CDR3, as DNA: TGCGCCAGCAGCTTGTCTGGCGGGAGTCTAGCGGGCAATGAGCAGTTCTTC. This encodes CASSLSGGSLAGNEQFF.

The chain joins TRBV28 to TRBJ2-7, with 14 positions matching TRBD2. The V gene's germline CDR1 is MDHEN and CDR2 SYDVKM. CDR3 size: 18 residues. Unmatched junction bases numbered 11, after V lost 4 bases and J lost 3 bases. This CDR3 reads CASSSRTSGRSDNYEQYF. For the CDR3, the DNA is TGTGCCAGCAGTTCCCGGACTAGCGGGAGGTCGGATAACTACGAGCAGTACTTC.

The V gene is TRBV21-1, the J gene TRBJ1-3. TRBV21-1 corresponds to a pseudogene. CDR3 length: 11 residues. The CDR3 DNA reads as TGTGCCAGCTGGAATGGAAACACCATATATTTT. This sequence encodes CASWNGNTIYF.

The rearrangement uses TRBV18 and TRBJ1-5; D uncertain. V was pared by 5 bases and J by 4 bases, with 9 bases between. The CDR3 runs 13 residues. Germline V gene data show CDR1 as KGHSH and CDR2 as LQKENI. CDR3 in amino acids: CASSSGENQPQHF. CDR3 nucleotides: TGTGCCAGCTCATCCGGAGAGAATCAGCCCCAGCATTTT.

The chain combines TRBV18 with TRBJ2-6; 11 bases map to TRBD2. Germline V gene data show CDR1 as KGHSH and CDR2 as LQKENI. The CDR3 length is 19 residues. With V trimmed by 2 bases and J by 0 bases, 6 bases remained unmatched. CDR3 nucleotide sequence: TGTGCCAGCTCACCATCCCTAGCGGGGGGTCTCTCTGGGGCCAACGTCCTGACTTTC. It is translated as CASSPSLAGGLSGANVLTF.

CDR3 loop: CASSLSGDETQYF. The DNA for the CDR3 is TGCGCCAGCAGCTTGTCCGGGGACGAGACCCAGTACTTC. V and J are TRBV5-1 and TRBJ2-5, with D perhaps matching TRBD1 or TRBD2 (5 bases each). Trimming shortened V by 1 base and J by 5 bases, and 9 bases separated the two germline ends. This CDR3 comprises 13 residues. The germline V gene has CDR1 SGHRS and CDR2 YFSETQ.

The gene calls are TRBV6-1 and TRBJ1-6; TRBD1 might be the D (5 bases). The V end lost 0 bases, the J end lost 9 bases, and 15 bases lay between the germline ends. CDR1 is MNHNS and CDR2 is SASEGT in the germline V gene. The CDR3 sequence is 16 residues long. The CDR3 DNA is TGTGCCAGCAGTGAAGCGGGGGATGGGAGGGGTTCACCCCTCCACTTT. It is translated as CASSEAGDGRGSPLHF.